This T cell receptor (beta chain) was retrieved from a study of CD8 T cells in Susac syndrome. The CDR3 is 17 amino acids. CDR1 is MGHDK and CDR2 is SYGVNS in the germline V gene. V lost 6 bases and J lost 0, with 20 bases in between. FACS enriched CD8+ TEMRA cells, while bulk CD8+ and CD4+ were negatively isolated. A quantity of about 0.45 to 1 ug RNA underwent reverse transcription using random hexamers. From the immunoSEQ multiplex PCR reads, TCRdb called clonotypes with MiXCR, one entry per CDR3 protein. The table lists over 95,000 distinct CDR3 sequences, around 90% of them singletons, with 0.11% to 0.15% in the top ten.

The rearrangement links TRBV25-1 to TRBJ1-2, with D perhaps TRBD1 (6 bases). The sequencing sample was made of CD4+ T cells from PBMCs. The receptor's source is a human donor in good health. CDR3 residues: CASSDAGQLGANYGYTF. CDR3 bases: TGTGCCAGCAGCGACGCCGGACAGCTCGGAGCTAACTATGGCTACACCTTC.